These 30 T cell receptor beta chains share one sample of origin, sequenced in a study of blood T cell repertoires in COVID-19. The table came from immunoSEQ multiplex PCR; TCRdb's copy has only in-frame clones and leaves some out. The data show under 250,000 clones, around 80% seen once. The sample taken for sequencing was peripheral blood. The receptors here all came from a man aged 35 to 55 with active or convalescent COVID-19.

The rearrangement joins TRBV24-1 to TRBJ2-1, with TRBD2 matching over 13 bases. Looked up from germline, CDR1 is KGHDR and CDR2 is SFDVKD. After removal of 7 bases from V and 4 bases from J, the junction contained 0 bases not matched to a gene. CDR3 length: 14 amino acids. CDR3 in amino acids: CATRGLAGYNEQFF. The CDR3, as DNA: TGTGCCACCAGGGGACTAGCGGGGTACAATGAGCAGTTCTTC.

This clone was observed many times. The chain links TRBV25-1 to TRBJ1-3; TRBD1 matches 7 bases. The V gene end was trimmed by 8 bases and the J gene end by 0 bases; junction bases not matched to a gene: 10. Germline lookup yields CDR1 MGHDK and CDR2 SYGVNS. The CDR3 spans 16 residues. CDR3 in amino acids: CASETTGLHSGNTIYF. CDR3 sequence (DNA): TGTGCCAGCGAGACGACAGGGCTACACTCTGGAAACACCATATATTTT.

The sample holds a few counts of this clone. The CDR3 DNA reads as TGTGCCAGCAGCCAAAGGACAGGGGTAGATGGCTACACCTTC. This sequence encodes CASSQRTGVDGYTF. V gene TRBV3-1 (or the pseudogene TRBV3-2) combines with J gene TRBJ1-2; 9 bases match TRBD1. The CDR3 has 14 amino acids. V dropped 2 bases and J dropped 6; count of bases not matched to a gene: 4. Germline V CDR1 and CDR2: LGHDT, YNNKEL (reference sequence).

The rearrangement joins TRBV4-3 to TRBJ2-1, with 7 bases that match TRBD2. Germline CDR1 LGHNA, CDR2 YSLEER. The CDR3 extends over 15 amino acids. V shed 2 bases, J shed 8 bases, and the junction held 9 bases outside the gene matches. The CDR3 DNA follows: TGCGCCAGCAGCCAACAGACGGGGAGGGTCGATGAGCAGTTCTTC. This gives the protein CASSQQTGRVDEQFF.

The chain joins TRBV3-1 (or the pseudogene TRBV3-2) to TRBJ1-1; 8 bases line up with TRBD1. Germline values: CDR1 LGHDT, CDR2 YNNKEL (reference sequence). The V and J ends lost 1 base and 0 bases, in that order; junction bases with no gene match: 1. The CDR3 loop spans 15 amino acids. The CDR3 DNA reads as TGTGCCAGCAGCCAAGGGACAGGGTTGAACACTGAAGCTTTCTTT. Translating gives CASSQGTGLNTEAFF.

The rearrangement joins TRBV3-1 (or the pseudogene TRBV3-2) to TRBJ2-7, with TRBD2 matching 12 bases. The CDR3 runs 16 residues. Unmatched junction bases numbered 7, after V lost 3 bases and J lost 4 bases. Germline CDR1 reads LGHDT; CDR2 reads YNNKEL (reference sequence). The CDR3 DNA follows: TGTGCCAGCAGCCAGGCCGGGACTAGCGGGTTGTACGAGCAGTACTTC. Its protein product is CASSQAGTSGLYEQYF.

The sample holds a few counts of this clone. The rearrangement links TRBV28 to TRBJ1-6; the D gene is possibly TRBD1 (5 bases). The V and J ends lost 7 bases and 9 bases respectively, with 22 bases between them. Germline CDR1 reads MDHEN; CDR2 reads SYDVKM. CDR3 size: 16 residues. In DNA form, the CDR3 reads TGTGCCAGCACCCTCTCAGGGAGGGGAGGGAGTTCACCCCTCCACTTT. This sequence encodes CASTLSGRGGSSPLHF.

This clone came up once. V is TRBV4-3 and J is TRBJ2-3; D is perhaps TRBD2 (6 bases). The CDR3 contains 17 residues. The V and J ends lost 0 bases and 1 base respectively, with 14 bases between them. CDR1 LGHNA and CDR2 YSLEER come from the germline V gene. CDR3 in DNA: TGCGCCAGCAGCCAAGATCCGGGGGTTCGGGGCACAGATACGCAGTATTTT. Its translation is CASSQDPGVRGTDTQYF.

This CDR3 reads CATSDYRGGYTF. CDR3 in DNA: TGTGCCACCAGTGATTACAGGGGTGGCTACACCTTC. V usage is TRBV24-1 and J usage is TRBJ1-2, with TRBD1 identical over 7 bases. CDR1 is KGHDR, CDR2 SFDVKD, per germline. The J segment lost 7 bases and the V segment lost 2 bases, leaving 0 bases of the junction unmatched. This CDR3 contains 12 residues.

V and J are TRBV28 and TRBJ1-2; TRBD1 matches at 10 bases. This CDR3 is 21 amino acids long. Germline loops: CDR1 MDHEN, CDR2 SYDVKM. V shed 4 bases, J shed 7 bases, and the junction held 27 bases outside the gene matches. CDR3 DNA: TGTGCCAGCAGTTCGCGACCGGGACAGGGGCTTAGGGAGAACTGGTCTCCTGGCTACACCTTC. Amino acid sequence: CASSSRPGQGLRENWSPGYTF.

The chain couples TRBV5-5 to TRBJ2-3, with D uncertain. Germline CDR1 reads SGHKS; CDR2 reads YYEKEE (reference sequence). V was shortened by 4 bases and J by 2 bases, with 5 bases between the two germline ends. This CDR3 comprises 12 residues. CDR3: CASSAYTDTQYF. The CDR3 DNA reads TGTGCCAGCAGCGCCTACACAGATACGCAGTATTTT.

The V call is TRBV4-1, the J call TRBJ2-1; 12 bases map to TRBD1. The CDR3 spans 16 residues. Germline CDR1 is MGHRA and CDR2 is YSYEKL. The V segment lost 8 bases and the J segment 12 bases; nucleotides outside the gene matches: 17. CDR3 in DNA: TGCGCCAGCGGCTCGGGTGGGGGACAGGGGGCGATCGTGCAGTTCTTC. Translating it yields CASGSGGGQGAIVQFF.

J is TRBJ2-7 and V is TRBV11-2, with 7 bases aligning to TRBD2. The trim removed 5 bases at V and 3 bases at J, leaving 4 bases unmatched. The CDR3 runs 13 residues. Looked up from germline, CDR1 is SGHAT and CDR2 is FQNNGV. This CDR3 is CASSRDYFYEQYF. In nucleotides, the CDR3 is TGTGCCAGCAGCCGGGACTACTTCTACGAGCAGTACTTC.

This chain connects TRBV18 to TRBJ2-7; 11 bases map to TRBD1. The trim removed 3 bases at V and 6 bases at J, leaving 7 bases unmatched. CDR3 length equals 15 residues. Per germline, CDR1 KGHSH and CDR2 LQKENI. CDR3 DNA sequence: TGTGCCAGCTCACCTGGACAGGGGGCCAGTGGCGAGCAGTACTTC. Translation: CASSPGQGASGEQYF. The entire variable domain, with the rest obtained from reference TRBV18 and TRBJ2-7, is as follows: NAGVMQNPRHLVRRRGQEARLRCSPMKGHSHVYWYRQLPEEGLKFMVYLQKENIIDESGMPKERFSAEFPKEGPSILRIQQVVRGDSAAYFCASSPGQGASGEQYFGPGTRLTVT.

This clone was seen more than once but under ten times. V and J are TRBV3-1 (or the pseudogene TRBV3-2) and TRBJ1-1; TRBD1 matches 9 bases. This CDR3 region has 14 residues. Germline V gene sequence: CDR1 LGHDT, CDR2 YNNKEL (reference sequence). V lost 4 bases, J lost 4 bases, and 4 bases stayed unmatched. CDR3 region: CASSLPGQGTEAFF. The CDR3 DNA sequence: TGTGCCAGCAGCCTTCCGGGACAGGGCACTGAAGCTTTCTTT.

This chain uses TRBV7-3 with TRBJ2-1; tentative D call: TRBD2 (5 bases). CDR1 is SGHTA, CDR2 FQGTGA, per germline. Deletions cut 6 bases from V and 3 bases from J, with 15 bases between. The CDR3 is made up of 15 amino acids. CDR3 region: CASSSSGGVYNEQFF. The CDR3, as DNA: TGTGCCAGCAGTTCCAGCGGTGGGGTCTACAATGAGCAGTTCTTC.

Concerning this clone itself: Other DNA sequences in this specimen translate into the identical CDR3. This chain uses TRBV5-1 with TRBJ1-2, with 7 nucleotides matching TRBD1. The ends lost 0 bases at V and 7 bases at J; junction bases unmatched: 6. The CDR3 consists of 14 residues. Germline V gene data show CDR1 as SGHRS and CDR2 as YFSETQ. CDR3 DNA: TGCGCCAGCAGCTTGGGCACAGGGGAATTTGGCTACACCTTC. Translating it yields CASSLGTGEFGYTF. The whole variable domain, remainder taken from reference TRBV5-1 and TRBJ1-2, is KAGVTQTPRYLIKTRGQQVTLSCSPISGHRSVSWYQQTPGQGLQFLFEYFSETQRNKGNFPGRFSGRQFSNSRSEMNVSTLELGDSALYLCASSLGTGEFGYTFGSGTRLTVV.

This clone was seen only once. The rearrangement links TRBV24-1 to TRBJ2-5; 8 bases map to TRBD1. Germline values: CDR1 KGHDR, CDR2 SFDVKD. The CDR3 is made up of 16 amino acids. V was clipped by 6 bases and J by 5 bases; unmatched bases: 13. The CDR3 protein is CATSTPGQGRMETQYF. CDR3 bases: TGTGCCACCAGTACCCCAGGACAGGGAAGGATGGAGACCCAGTACTTC.

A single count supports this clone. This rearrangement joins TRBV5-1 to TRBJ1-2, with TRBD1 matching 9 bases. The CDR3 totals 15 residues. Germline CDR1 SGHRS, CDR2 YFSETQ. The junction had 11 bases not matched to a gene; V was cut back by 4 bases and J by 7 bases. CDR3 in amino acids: CASSALTQGAGGYTF. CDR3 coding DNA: TGCGCCAGCAGCGCGCTGACACAGGGGGCCGGTGGCTACACCTTC.

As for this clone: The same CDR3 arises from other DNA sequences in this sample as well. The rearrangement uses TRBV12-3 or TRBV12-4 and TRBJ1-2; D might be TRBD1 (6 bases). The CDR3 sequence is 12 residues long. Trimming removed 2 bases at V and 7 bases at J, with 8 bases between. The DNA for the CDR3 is TGTGCCAGCAGTTTAACAGGGAGTGGCTACACCTTC. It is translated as CASSLTGSGYTF.

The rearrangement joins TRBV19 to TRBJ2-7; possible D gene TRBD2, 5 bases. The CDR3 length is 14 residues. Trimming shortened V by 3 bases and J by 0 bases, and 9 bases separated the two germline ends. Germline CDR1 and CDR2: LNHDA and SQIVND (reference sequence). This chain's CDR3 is CASSMTTFSYEQYF. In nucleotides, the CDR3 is TGTGCCAGTAGTATGACTACTTTCTCCTACGAGCAGTACTTC. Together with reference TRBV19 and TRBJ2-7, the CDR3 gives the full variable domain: DGGITQSPKYLFRKEGQNVTLSCEQNLNHDAMYWYRQDPGQGLRLIYYSQIVNDFQKGDIAEGYSVSREKKESFPLTVTSAQKNPTAFYLCASSMTTFSYEQYFGPGTRLTVT.

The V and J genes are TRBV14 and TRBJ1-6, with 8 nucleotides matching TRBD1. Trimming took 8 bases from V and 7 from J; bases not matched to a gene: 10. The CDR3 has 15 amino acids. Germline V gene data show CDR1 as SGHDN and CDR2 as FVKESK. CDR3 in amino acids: CASAAIGTGNSPLHF. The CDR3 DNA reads TGTGCCAGCGCGGCCATCGGGACAGGCAATTCACCCCTCCACTTT.

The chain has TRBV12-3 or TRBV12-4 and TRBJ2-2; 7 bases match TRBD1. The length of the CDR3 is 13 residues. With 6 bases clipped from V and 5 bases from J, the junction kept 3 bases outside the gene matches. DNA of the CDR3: TGTGCCAGCAGGCCCAGGGGGACCGGGGAGCTGTTTTTT. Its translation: CASRPRGTGELFF.

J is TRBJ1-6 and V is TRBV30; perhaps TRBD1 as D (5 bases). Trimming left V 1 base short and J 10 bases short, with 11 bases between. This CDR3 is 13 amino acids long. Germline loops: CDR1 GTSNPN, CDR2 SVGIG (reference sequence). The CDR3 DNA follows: TGTGCCTGGAGTGGGGGGGACTGGTCACCCCTCCACTTT. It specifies CAWSGGDWSPLHF.

The CDR3 coding sequence is TGTGCCAGCAGCCAAGGCCCATCCGGGAATCAGCCCCAGCATTTT. It yields the protein CASSQGPSGNQPQHF. The V and J genes are TRBV3-1 (or the pseudogene TRBV3-2) and TRBJ1-5; D is undetermined. CDR1 is LGHDT, CDR2 YNNKEL, per germline (reference sequence). The CDR3 has 15 residues. V lost 1 base and J 4 bases, leaving 11 bases between the germline ends.

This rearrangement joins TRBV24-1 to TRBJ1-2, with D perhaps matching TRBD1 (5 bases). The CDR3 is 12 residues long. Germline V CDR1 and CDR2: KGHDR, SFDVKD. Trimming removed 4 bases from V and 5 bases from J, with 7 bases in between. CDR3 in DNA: TGTGCCACCAGTGAGTCAGGGTATGGCTACACCTTC. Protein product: CATSESGYGYTF.

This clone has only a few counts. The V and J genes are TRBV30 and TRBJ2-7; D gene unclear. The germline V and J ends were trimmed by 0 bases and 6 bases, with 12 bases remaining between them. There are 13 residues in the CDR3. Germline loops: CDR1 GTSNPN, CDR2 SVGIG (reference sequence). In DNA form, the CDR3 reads TGTGCCTGGAGTGTACGAACGGCAGGCGAGCAGTACTTC. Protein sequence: CAWSVRTAGEQYF.

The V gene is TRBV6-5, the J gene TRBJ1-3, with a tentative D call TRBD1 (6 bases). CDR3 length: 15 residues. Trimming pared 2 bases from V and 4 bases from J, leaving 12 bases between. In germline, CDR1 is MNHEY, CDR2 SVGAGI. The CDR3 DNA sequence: TGTGCCAGCAGTTACCGGGGGGCGCGGGGAAACACCATATATTTT. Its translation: CASSYRGARGNTIYF.

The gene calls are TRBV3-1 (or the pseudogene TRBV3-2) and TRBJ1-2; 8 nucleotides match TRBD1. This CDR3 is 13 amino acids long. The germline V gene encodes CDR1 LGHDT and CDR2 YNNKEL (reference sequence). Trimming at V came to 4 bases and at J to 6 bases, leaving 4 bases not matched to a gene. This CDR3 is CASSPQGAHGYTF. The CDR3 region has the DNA TGTGCCAGCAGCCCGCAGGGGGCGCATGGCTACACCTTC.

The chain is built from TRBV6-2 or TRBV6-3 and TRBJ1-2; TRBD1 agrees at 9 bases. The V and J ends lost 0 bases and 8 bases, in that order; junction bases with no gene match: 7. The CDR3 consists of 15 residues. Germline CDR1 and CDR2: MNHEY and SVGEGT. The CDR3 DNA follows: TGTGCCAGCAGTTACTCGCCGGGACAGGGACGAGGCTACACCTTC. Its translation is CASSYSPGQGRGYTF.